The clone carrying this T cell receptor beta chain showed up just a few times. The data originate from a study of CD8+ T cells in alopecia areata. The V gene's germline CDR1 is SGHTA and CDR2 FQGNSA. The CDR3 spans 14 residues. Deletions cut 1 base from V and 3 bases from J, with 10 bases between. cDNA reverse transcribed from extracted RNA served as the sequencing template. Sequencing used immunoSEQ multiplex PCR; TCRdb keeps in-frame clones, though not all of them. The sample yields some 30,000 clones, roughly 60% seen once. The specimen was NKG2D-high CD8+ T cells sorted from blood. The sequence was collected from a human donor with alopecia areata. The chain carries TRBV7-2 and TRBJ2-7; D call uncertain. In DNA form, the CDR3 reads TGTGCCAGCAGCTTAGGGGTCGGGTTCTACGAGCAGTACTTC. Translation gives CASSLGVGFYEQYF.